Following are 17 T cell receptor beta chains from one sample sequenced in a study of T cell responses to AZD1222 COVID-19 vaccine. The data were produced by immunoSEQ multiplex PCR, yet TCRdb's version contains in-frame clones alone and is incomplete. The profile shows fewer than 120,000 clones, roughly 92% of them singletons. The starting material was peripheral blood, obtained 28 days after the second AZD1222 dose. These TCRs come from an adult who received the AZD1222 COVID-19 vaccine.

The J gene is TRBJ1-4, the V gene TRBV6-5, with 9 nucleotides matching TRBD1. With V trimmed by 8 bases and J by 7 bases, 11 bases remained unmatched. Germline-derived CDR1 and CDR2 are MNHEY and SVGAGI. The CDR3 is 15 amino acids. Written as DNA, the CDR3 is TGTGCCAGCTTACTAGGGACAGGGTCGGGTGAAAAACTGTTTTTT. Amino acid sequence: CASLLGTGSGEKLFF.

The chain recombines TRBV6-5 with TRBJ2-3; D may be TRBD1 (6 bases). Trimming took off 6 bases at V and 0 bases at J, with 10 bases between the two ends. Germline CDR1 and CDR2: MNHEY and SVGAGI. The CDR3 totals 14 residues. The CDR3 spells CASSLDRSTDTQYF. CDR3 coding DNA: TGTGCCAGCAGCCTGGACAGAAGCACAGATACGCAGTATTTT.

This rearrangement joins TRBV4-1 to TRBJ2-3; unclear D gene. Deletions cut 2 bases from V and 8 bases from J, with 11 bases between. Germline V lookup: CDR1 MGHRA, CDR2 YSYEKL. This CDR3 region has 13 residues. CDR3 in DNA: TGCGCCAGCAGCCAATTTGTGCGAGGTACGCAGTATTTT. Its protein product is CASSQFVRGTQYF.

V usage is TRBV29-1 and J usage is TRBJ1-5; D is uncertain. This CDR3 comprises 13 residues. Between the trimmed V and J ends, which lost 1 base and 11 bases, there was a span of 15 bases. The germline gives CDR1 SQVTM, CDR2 ANQGSEA. This CDR3 reads CSVEVNSGRSQHF. The CDR3 DNA follows: TGCAGCGTTGAAGTAAATTCGGGCAGATCCCAGCATTTT.

The V gene is TRBV7-3, the J gene TRBJ2-3, with D maybe TRBD1 (5 bases). CDR1 and CDR2 (germline): SGHTA, FQGTGA. The CDR3 length is 13 residues. Trimming took 2 bases from V and 4 from J, leaving 7 bases between them. The CDR3 protein is CASSLSRADTQYF. The CDR3 nucleotides read TGTGCCAGCAGCTTATCCAGGGCAGATACGCAGTATTTT.

The chain uses TRBV11-2 and TRBJ2-3; 10 positions agree with TRBD2. Trimming at V came to 5 bases and at J to 5 bases, leaving 10 bases not matched to a gene. This CDR3 has 16 residues. Per germline, CDR1 SGHAT and CDR2 FQNNGV. DNA of the CDR3: TGTGCCAGCAGCGACGCCGGGACTAGCGAGAAAGATACGCAGTATTTT. Residues: CASSDAGTSEKDTQYF.

CDR3 in amino acids: CASTSTGDGYTF. Here the CDR3 DNA reads TGTGCCAGTACGAGCACCGGGGATGGCTACACCTTC. The chain couples TRBV19 to TRBJ1-2; D gene unclear. This CDR3 spans 12 amino acids. The germline V and J ends were trimmed by 7 bases and 6 bases, with 12 bases remaining between them. Germline assignment: CDR1 LNHDA and CDR2 SQIVND (reference sequence).

The J gene is TRBJ2-1, the V gene TRBV27; D may be TRBD2 (5 bases). Trimming took 5 bases from V and 6 from J, leaving 8 bases between them. Germline V CDR1 and CDR2: MNHEY, SMNVEV (reference sequence). The CDR3 covers 12 residues. The CDR3 spells CASSLDFNEQFF. The CDR3 nucleotides read TGTGCCAGCAGTCTGGACTTCAATGAGCAGTTCTTC.

This chain connects TRBV5-4 to TRBJ1-4, with D maybe TRBD1 (5 bases). Trimming stripped 4 bases from V and 7 bases from J, with 17 bases between. Germline CDR1 is SGHNT and CDR2 is YYREEE (reference sequence). The CDR3 is made up of 15 amino acids. The CDR3 region has the DNA TGTGCCAGCAGCAAGGCGGGCAGGGAGTCTGAAAAACTGTTTTTT. Amino acid sequence: CASSKAGRESEKLFF.

J is TRBJ2-7 and V is TRBV7-2; D is ambiguous. V gave up 5 bases and J gave up 0 bases, with 2 bases separating them. CDR1 is SGHTA, CDR2 FQGNSA, per germline. CDR3 length equals 11 residues. CDR3 DNA: TGTGCCAGCAGCGACTCCTACGAGCAGTACTTC. It is translated as CASSDSYEQYF. The entire variable domain, with the rest obtained from reference TRBV7-2 and TRBJ2-7, is as follows: GAGVSQSPSNKVTEKGKDVELRCDPISGHTALYWYRQSLGQGLEFLIYFQGNSAPDKSGLPSDRFSAERTGGSVSTLTIQRTQQEDSAVYLCASSDSYEQYFGPGTRLTVT.

The chain recombines TRBV28 with TRBJ2-3; 7 bases fit TRBD2. The CDR3 has 14 residues. The V gene's germline CDR1 is MDHEN and CDR2 SYDVKM. J was trimmed by 2 bases and V by 10 bases; bases with no gene match: 9. CDR3 protein: CATRGSGPTDTQYF. The CDR3 DNA reads TGTGCCACCCGCGGGAGCGGGCCCACAGATACGCAGTATTTT.

This chain connects TRBV18 to TRBJ2-7; perhaps TRBD1 as D (6 bases). Germline V gene lookup returns CDR1 KGHSH and CDR2 LQKENI. The CDR3 contains 15 residues. V lost 1 base to trimming and J lost 7 bases, with 17 bases between them. The CDR3 spells CASSPQGVRAKEQYF. The CDR3 DNA follows: TGTGCCAGCTCACCACAGGGGGTTCGGGCAAAAGAGCAGTACTTC.

This clone appeared a single time. This chain joins TRBV19 and TRBJ2-7; 8 nucleotides agree with TRBD1. Trimming at V came to 6 bases and at J to 3 bases, leaving 4 bases not matched to a gene. CDR3 size: 13 residues. Germline V gene lookup returns CDR1 LNHDA and CDR2 SQIVND (reference sequence). In DNA form, the CDR3 reads TGTGCCAGTAGCCGGGACAGGAACTACGAGCAGTACTTC. It encodes CASSRDRNYEQYF.

This chain uses TRBV19 with TRBJ2-3, with a weak D call TRBD1 (5 bases). The ends were cut back, 8 bases at V and 0 bases at J, with 12 bases in the middle. Germline CDR1 is LNHDA and CDR2 is SQIVND (reference sequence). The length of the CDR3 is 14 residues. The CDR3 loop is CASAAAGSTDTQYF. The DNA for the CDR3 is TGTGCCAGTGCAGCAGCAGGGAGCACAGATACGCAGTATTTT.

The rearrangement uses TRBV5-4 and TRBJ2-3; maybe TRBD2 (5 bases). Germline V gene lookup returns CDR1 SGHNT and CDR2 YYREEE (reference sequence). The CDR3 is 15 amino acids. The ends were cut back, 4 bases at V and 0 bases at J, with 12 bases in the middle. The CDR3 sequence is CASSTRQTSTDTQYF. As DNA, the CDR3 is TGTGCCAGCAGCACTAGGCAAACTAGCACAGATACGCAGTATTTT.

In its sample, this clone was seen a few times. This chain connects TRBV5-4 to TRBJ2-5, with 11 bases lining up with TRBD2. Germline CDR1 is SGHNT and CDR2 is YYREEE (reference sequence). The J segment lost 4 bases and the V segment lost 0 bases, leaving 2 bases of the junction unmatched. The CDR3 is 15 residues long. The CDR3 sequence: CASSLALAGGETQYF. The CDR3 nucleotides read TGTGCCAGCAGCTTGGCCCTAGCGGGGGGAGAGACCCAGTACTTC. Based on the CDR3 plus reference TRBV5-4 and TRBJ2-5, the full variable domain is ETGVTQSPTHLIKTRGQQVTLRCSSQSGHNTVSWYQQALGQGPQFIFQYYREEENGRGNFPPRFSGLQFPNYSSELNVNALELDDSALYLCASSLALAGGETQYFGPGTRLLVL.

The chain couples TRBV5-1 to TRBJ2-1; 8 positions agree with TRBD2. The V gene end was trimmed by 2 bases and the J gene end by 8 bases; junction bases not matched to a gene: 6. Germline loops: CDR1 SGHRS, CDR2 YFSETQ. The CDR3 length is 14 residues. The CDR3 DNA reads TGCGCCAGCAGCTTCGCCGGGAGGGGCTATGAGCAGTTCTTC. Translated, it gives CASSFAGRGYEQFF. Looking up the rest from reference TRBV5-1 and TRBJ2-1 gives the full variable domain: KAGVTQTPRYLIKTRGQQVTLSCSPISGHRSVSWYQQTPGQGLQFLFEYFSETQRNKGNFPGRFSGRQFSNSRSEMNVSTLELGDSALYLCASSFAGRGYEQFFGPGTRLTVL.